The clone carrying this T cell receptor (beta chain) turned up a few times. Its matching antigen is unknown. CDR3 length equals 13 residues. The germline gives CDR1 SQVTM, CDR2 ANQGSEA. With 0 bases removed from V and 6 bases from J, the gap between germline ends came to 11 bases. This specimen comes from a study of blood T cells in healthy people across ages. Turning to the study itself: Researchers report that template switching captured about one barcoded beta molecule per two T cells.

Through a sample-barcoded 5' primer and a J-beta primer mix, a second PCR was run for about 6 to 11 cycles. TCRdb processed the 5' RACE reads anew with MiXCR; each CDR3 protein has one entry. The data hold under 1,100,000 distinct CDR3 sequences, with 20% to 25% observed a single time. Study conclusions and caveats: The diversity estimates, figures obtained from one million T cells, were considered underestimates.

These data were likewise used in another study, on T cells of mothers and their children. Per that study: Mother-child pairs who were related displayed a slightly higher overlap than unrelated pairs, a difference that was non-significant.

The V gene is TRBV29-1, the J gene TRBJ1-2; D perhaps matches TRBD1 (6 bases). The clonotype originates from a girl aged 2 to 9 in good health. Sequenced: blood. DNA of the CDR3: TGCAGCGTTGAAGAGGGGGCGAGGAATGGCTACACCTTC. Amino acids: CSVEEGARNGYTF. The variable domain in full, completed from reference TRBV29-1 and TRBJ1-2, reads SAVISQKPSRDICQRGTSLTIQCQVDSQVTMMFWYRQQPGQSLTLIATANQGSEATYESGFVIDKFPISRPNLTFSTLTVSNMSPEDSSIYLCSVEEGARNGYTFGSGTRLTVV.